The 3 T cell receptor beta chains below come from one sample, sequenced in a study of blood T cell repertoires in COVID-19. Sequenced by immunoSEQ multiplex PCR; TCRdb stores in-frame clones only, minus some. This table holds some 200,000 clones, less than 90% found once. Sequenced: peripheral blood. These receptors originate from a woman in her thirties or forties with acute or convalescent COVID-19.

V is TRBV30 and J is TRBJ1-6; perhaps TRBD1 as D (6 bases). Germline V gene lookup returns CDR1 GTSNPN and CDR2 SVGIG (reference sequence). Trimming took 4 bases from V and 7 from J, leaving 11 bases between them. The length of the CDR3 is 13 residues. CDR3 region: CAWTRQDNSPLHF. The CDR3 coding sequence is TGTGCCTGGACCAGACAGGACAATTCACCCCTCCACTTT.

The chain recombines TRBV19 with TRBJ2-5, with 7 bases lining up with TRBD1. Germline CDR1 LNHDA, CDR2 SQIVND (reference sequence). The CDR3 totals 14 residues. The junction had 4 bases not matched to a gene; V was cut back by 4 bases and J by 2 bases. The CDR3 nucleotides read TGTGCCAGTAGTAGGGGACAGACGCAAGAGACCCAGTACTTC. Protein: CASSRGQTQETQYF.

This chain connects TRBV15 to TRBJ2-7; a weak D match, TRBD1 (6 bases). CDR3 length: 15 residues. V was shortened by 3 bases and J by 1 base, with 13 bases between the two germline ends. Looked up from germline, CDR1 is LNHNV and CDR2 is YYDKDF (reference sequence). The CDR3 DNA is TGTGCCACCAGCAGGGAAGTCGGACAGTCCTACGAGCAGTACTTC. This sequence encodes CATSREVGQSYEQYF.